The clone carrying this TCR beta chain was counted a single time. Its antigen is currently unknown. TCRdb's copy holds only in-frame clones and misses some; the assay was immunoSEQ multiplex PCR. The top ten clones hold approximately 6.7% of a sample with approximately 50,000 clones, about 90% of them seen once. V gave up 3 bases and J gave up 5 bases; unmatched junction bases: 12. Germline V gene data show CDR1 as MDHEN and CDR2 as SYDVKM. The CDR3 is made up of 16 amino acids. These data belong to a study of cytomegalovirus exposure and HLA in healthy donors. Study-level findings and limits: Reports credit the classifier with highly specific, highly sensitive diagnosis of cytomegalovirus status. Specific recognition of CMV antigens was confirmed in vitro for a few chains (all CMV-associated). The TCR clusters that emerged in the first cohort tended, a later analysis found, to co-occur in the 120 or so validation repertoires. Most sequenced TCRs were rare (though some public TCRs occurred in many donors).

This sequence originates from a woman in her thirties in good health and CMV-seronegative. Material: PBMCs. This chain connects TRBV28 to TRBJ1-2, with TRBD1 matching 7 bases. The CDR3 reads CASSLYPPGQPYGYTF. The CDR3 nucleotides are TGTGCCAGCAGTTTGTACCCTCCGGGACAGCCGTATGGCTACACCTTC.